The 4 T cell receptor beta chains below were found in one sample sequenced in a study of blood T cells in healthy people across ages. The second PCR ran roughly 6 to 11 cycles with a sample-barcoded 5' primer and J-beta primers. TCRdb reanalysed the 5' RACE reads using MiXCR and keeps one entry per CDR3 protein. The table includes 790,000 or so distinct CDR3 sequences, about 46% detected once. The source material was blood. The receptors here all came from a man aged 80 or over in good health.

The gene calls are TRBV25-1 and TRBJ1-5; D possibly corresponds to TRBD1 (6 bases). Trimming took off 3 bases at V and 7 bases at J, with 13 bases between the two ends. The CDR3 covers 14 residues. Germline V gene sequence: CDR1 MGHDK, CDR2 SYGVNS. The CDR3 protein is CASSEGHPGQPQHF. DNA of the CDR3: TGTGCCAGCAGTGAGGGACATCCGGGGCAGCCCCAGCATTTT.

The rearrangement links TRBV27 to TRBJ1-5; no clear D gene. Trimming removed 2 bases at V and 4 bases at J, with 6 bases between. CDR3 length: 13 residues. CDR1 MNHEY and CDR2 SMNVEV come from the germline V gene (reference sequence). This CDR3 is CASSLRENQPQHF. The CDR3, as DNA: TGTGCCAGCAGTTTACGGGAAAATCAGCCCCAGCATTTT.

This clonotype was picked up many times. The chain has TRBV5-1 and TRBJ2-7; D gene uncertain. Germline V lookup: CDR1 SGHRS, CDR2 YFSETQ. Trimming took off 0 bases at V and 5 bases at J, with 9 bases between the two ends. This CDR3 has 13 residues. CDR3 bases: TGCGCCAGCAGCTTGGCCGTCGACAACGAGCAGTACTTC. Translated: CASSLAVDNEQYF.

The V call is TRBV18, the J call TRBJ1-1, with TRBD1 matching over 7 bases. V trimming: 3 bases; J trimming: 11 bases; junction bases outside the gene matches: 6. This CDR3 has 12 amino acids. Germline V lookup: CDR1 KGHSH, CDR2 LQKENI. The CDR3 here is CASSPDRYGAFF. The CDR3 region has the DNA TGTGCCAGCTCACCGGACAGGTATGGGGCTTTCTTT. The full variable domain, with the rest looked up from reference TRBV18 and TRBJ1-1, is NAGVMQNPRHLVRRRGQEARLRCSPMKGHSHVYWYRQLPEEGLKFMVYLQKENIIDESGMPKERFSAEFPKEGPSILRIQQVVRGDSAAYFCASSPDRYGAFFGQGTRLTVV.